A selection of T cell receptor beta chains follows, all from one sample in a study of blood T cell repertoires in COVID-19. The method was immunoSEQ multiplex PCR; TCRdb's version includes in-frame clones alone and lacks a portion of them. Here the sample spans around 290,000 clones, over 75% being singletons. Sequences were obtained from PBMCs or T cells enriched from blood (not recorded which). These receptors originate from a woman younger than 45 who had recovered from COVID-19. Each CDR3 is given with its conserved first and last residue. The D gene is left open where the match is weak. A clone size is listed for some rows: how often the clone was seen (once, few, many), or a class if it is expanded.

>NA|TRBJ2-7|TRBV28|NA
CASSSQATSSYEQYF
TGTGCCAGCAGTTCCCAGGCCACTAGCTCCTACGAGCAGTACTTC
>NA|TRBJ2-1|TRBV5-1|TRBD2
CASSFPSGGPFWEQFF
TGCGCCAGCAGCTTTCCCAGCGGGGGTCCCTTTTGGGAGCAGTTCTTC
>NA|TRBJ2-1|TRBV10-3|TRBD2
CAIRPARGLAGDTDEQFF
TGTGCCATCAGACCCGCACGCGGGCTAGCGGGAGATACGGATGAGCAGTTCTTC
>NA|TRBJ2-7|TRBV7-2|NA
CASSTSLGAASPYEQYF
TGTGCCAGCAGCACATCCCTTGGAGCGGCAAGTCCCTACGAGCAGTACTTC
>NA|TRBJ2-3|TRBV11-2|TRBD2
CASSPTSGSYTDTQYF
TGTGCCAGCAGCCCGACTAGCGGGAGCTACACAGATACGCAGTATTTT
>NA|TRBJ2-7|TRBV7-9|NA
CASSPGSFGYYFEQYF
TGTGCCAGCAGCCCGGGATCTTTCGGGTACTACTTTGAGCAGTACTTC
>NA|TRBJ2-7|TRBV5-1|NA
CASSLGLEAYEQYF
TGCGCCAGCAGCTTGGGGCTAGAAGCCTACGAGCAGTACTTC
>NA|TRBJ2-5|TRBV18|NA
CASSPVRETQYF
TGTGCCAGCTCACCCGTCAGAGAGACCCAGTACTTC
>NA|TRBJ1-5|TRBV6-1|NA
CASSERGANQPQHF
TGTGCCAGCAGTGAACGGGGGGCGAATCAGCCCCAGCATTTT
>NA|TRBJ1-2|TRBV2|TRBD1
CASIGDRGIYGYTF
TGTGCCAGCATAGGCGACAGGGGCATCTATGGCTACACCTTC
>NA|TRBJ2-1|TRBV7-9|TRBD2
CASNELAVGSYNEQFF
TGTGCCAGCAATGAACTAGCGGTAGGCTCCTACAATGAGCAGTTCTTC
>NA|TRBJ2-6|TRBV19|TRBD1
CASSRGTGSGANVLTF
TGTGCCAGTAGTAGGGGGACAGGCTCTGGGGCCAACGTCCTGACTTTC
>NA|TRBJ1-1|TRBV6-1|TRBD1
CASSEGLDRGLADTEAFF
TGTGCCAGCAGTGAAGGATTGGACAGGGGGCTAGCGGACACTGAAGCTTTCTTT
>NA|TRBJ2-7|TRBV6-2/TRBV6-3|TRBD2
CASSYQWTSGTKEQYF
TGTGCCAGCAGTTACCAATGGACTAGCGGGACTAAAGAGCAGTACTTC
>NA|TRBJ2-7|TRBV9|TRBD2
CASSVVLAGREQYF
TGTGCCAGCAGCGTAGTACTAGCGGGACGCGAGCAGTACTTC
>NA|TRBJ2-1|TRBV20-1|TRBD2
CSASSGSRSYNEQFF
TGCAGTGCTAGTAGCGGGTCTCGCTCCTACAATGAGCAGTTCTTC
>NA|TRBJ2-7|TRBV5-6|NA
CASSGGNPYEQYF
TGTGCCAGCAGCGGGGGCAACCCCTACGAGCAGTACTTC
>NA|TRBJ1-5|TRBV28|NA
CASSLGGGSSEQPQHF
TGTGCCAGCAGTTTGGGCGGGGGAAGTTCGGAACAGCCCCAGCATTTT
>NA|TRBJ2-3|TRBV27|NA
CASSLRTDTQYF
TGTGCCAGCAGTTTACGGACAGATACGCAGTATTTT
>NA|TRBJ1-4|TRBV7-6|NA
CASSLGQTTTNEKLFF
TGTGCCAGCAGCTTAGGGCAGACTACAACTAATGAAAAACTGTTTTTT
>NA|TRBJ2-4|TRBV28|NA
CASGPQNIQYF
TGTGCCAGCGGGCCCCAAAACATTCAGTACTTC
>NA|TRBJ2-1|TRBV27|TRBD2
CASSSGLALGDEQFF
TGTGCCAGCAGTTCGGGACTAGCGCTAGGCGATGAGCAGTTCTTC
>few|TRBJ1-5|TRBV18|NA
CASSSSPQPQHF
TGTGCCAGCTCAAGCTCGCCCCAGCCCCAGCATTTT
>NA|TRBJ1-1|TRBV7-9|TRBD1
CASSLSWDRGLAFF
TGTGCCAGCAGCCTCAGCTGGGACAGGGGGCTTGCTTTCTTT
>NA|TRBJ1-3|TRBV4-1|TRBD1
CASSQERTGRNTIYF
TGCGCCAGCAGCCAAGAACGGACAGGACGAAACACCATATATTTT
>once|TRBJ1-2|TRBV21-1|NA
CASSKDGAPFSGYTF
TGTGCCAGCAGCAAAGACGGTGCTCCCTTTAGTGGCTACACCTTC
>NA|TRBJ2-1|TRBV1|NA
CTSSQRGEGHMEQFF
TGCACCAGCAGCCAAAGGGGGGAGGGCCATATGGAGCAGTTCTTC
>NA|TRBJ2-1|TRBV6-5|NA
CATSQGNEQFF
TGTGCCACAAGCCAGGGCAATGAGCAGTTCTTC
>NA|TRBJ1-6|TRBV20-1|TRBD1
CSASRGTEHSPLHF
TGCAGTGCTAGTCGGGGGACAGAACATTCACCCCTCCACTTT
>NA|TRBJ2-2|TRBV24-1|NA
CATSGQVTAGELFF
TGTGCCACCAGTGGACAGGTCACGGCCGGGGAGCTGTTTTTT
>NA|TRBJ2-7|TRBV6-1|TRBD2
CASSVTSGRNLAYEQYF
TGTGCCAGCAGTGTTACTAGCGGGAGGAATCTAGCCTACGAGCAGTACTTC
>NA|TRBJ2-1|TRBV9|TRBD1
CASSVGGQGSYEQFF
TGTGCCAGCAGCGTAGGGGGACAGGGTAGTTATGAGCAGTTCTTC
>NA|TRBJ1-5|TRBV6-4|NA
CASSAIGGWDQPQHF
TGTGCCAGCAGCGCCATAGGCGGTTGGGATCAGCCCCAGCATTTT
>NA|TRBJ2-1|TRBV11-2|NA
CASSLSYYEQFF
TGTGCCAGCAGCCTTAGCTACTATGAGCAGTTCTTC
>NA|TRBJ2-7|TRBV29-1|NA
CSVGSSRSSYEQYF
TGCAGCGTTGGAAGCAGCCGGAGCTCCTACGAGCAGTACTTC
>NA|TRBJ1-1|TRBV2|TRBD1
CASSGRQGGNTEAFF
TGTGCCAGCAGTGGTAGACAGGGAGGGAACACTGAAGCTTTCTTT
>NA|TRBJ2-1|TRBV5-6|TRBD1
CASSLSRTGYHNEQFF
TGTGCCAGCAGCTTGTCCCGGACAGGATATCACAATGAGCAGTTCTTC
>NA|TRBJ2-5|TRBV15|TRBD2
CATSSQVAGDPGETQYF
TGTGCCACCAGCAGTCAGGTAGCGGGGGACCCGGGGGAGACCCAGTACTTC
>NA|TRBJ1-3|TRBV30|TRBD1
CAWIRDRASSGNTIYF
TGTGCCTGGATCCGGGACAGAGCGTCCTCTGGAAACACCATATATTTT
>NA|TRBJ2-7|TRBV5-5|TRBD1
CASSKMTGGTIYEQYF
TGTGCCAGCAGCAAAATGACAGGGGGCACTATCTACGAGCAGTACTTC
>NA|TRBJ2-3|TRBV10-1|TRBD2
CASKPGLAGGVTDTQYF
TGCGCCAGCAAACCGGGACTAGCGGGAGGTGTGACAGATACGCAGTATTTT
>NA|TRBJ1-4|TRBV19|NA
CASSRLGPQTNEKLFF
TGTGCCAGTAGTCGCCTGGGGCCCCAAACTAATGAAAAACTGTTTTTT
>NA|TRBJ2-1|TRBV24-1|TRBD2
CATSDLSLAGGKDEQFF
TGTGCCACCAGTGATTTGTCACTAGCGGGAGGGAAAGATGAGCAGTTCTTC
>NA|TRBJ2-3|TRBV9|NA
CASSVGPDTQYF
TGTGCCAGCAGCGTGGGGCCAGATACGCAGTATTTT
>NA|TRBJ1-6|TRBV5-6|NA
CASSLSFGERNSPLHF
TGTGCCAGCAGCTTGTCATTCGGGGAGAGGAATTCACCCCTCCACTTT
>NA|TRBJ2-3|TRBV27|TRBD2
CANTSGTSGTDTQYF
TGTGCCAACACCTCCGGGACTAGCGGCACAGATACGCAGTATTTT
>once|TRBJ1-2|TRBV6-2/TRBV6-3|TRBD1
CASSYSRDRSYYGYTF
TGTGCCAGCAGTTACTCTCGGGACAGGAGTTACTATGGCTACACCTTC
>NA|TRBJ2-1|TRBV11-2|NA
CASSPQGINEQFF
TGTGCCAGCAGCCCTCAGGGTATCAATGAGCAGTTCTTC
>NA|TRBJ2-3|TRBV28|TRBD2
CASTKAGPSTDTQYF
TGTGCCAGTACGAAAGCGGGGCCTAGCACAGATACGCAGTATTTT
>once|TRBJ2-3|TRBV5-1|TRBD2
CASRRREESTDTQYF
TGCGCCAGCAGACGGCGGGAGGAAAGCACAGATACGCAGTATTTT
>NA|TRBJ2-1|TRBV18|NA
CASSPPQASSNEQFF
TGTGCCAGCTCACCACCCCAGGCTTCCAGCAATGAGCAGTTCTTC
>NA|TRBJ1-1|TRBV27|TRBD1
CASRVGTGTMNTEAFF
TGTGCCAGCAGAGTCGGGACAGGGACCATGAACACTGAAGCTTTCTTT
>NA|TRBJ2-1|TRBV6-6|TRBD1
CASSYSGTDYNEQFF
TGTGCCAGCAGTTACTCGGGGACAGACTACAATGAGCAGTTCTTC
>NA|TRBJ2-3|TRBV5-1|TRBD1
CASSFGQGPDTQYF
TGCGCCAGCAGCTTCGGACAGGGCCCAGATACGCAGTATTTT
>once|TRBJ2-1|TRBV27|TRBD2
CASSLFPSGSNDNEQFF
TGTGCCAGCAGTTTATTTCCTAGCGGGAGTAACGACAATGAGCAGTTCTTC
>NA|TRBJ1-5|TRBV19|TRBD1
CASSTGQGGQPQHF
TGTGCCAGTAGTACGGGACAGGGGGGCCAGCCCCAGCATTTT
>NA|TRBJ2-2|TRBV24-1|NA
CATSDFYSTGELFF
TGTGCCACCAGTGATTTTTACTCTACCGGGGAGCTGTTTTTT